Following are 28 T cell receptor beta chains from one sample sequenced in a study of identical twins (dated by TCRdb to 2016 to 2018). Libraries were constructed by 5' RACE. The sample was run on an Illumina HiSeq 2000. TCRdb reanalyzed the raw reads on its own, using fastp at Q25 for trimming and MiXCR for clone calling, and kept in-frame beta chains. Entries are consolidated by CDR3 protein sequence, retaining the most common genes and DNA. This sample lists about 520,000 distinct CDR3 sequences; roughly 21% were detected once. The ten most abundant clones make up about 0.91% of the sample. These data were also filed under a second study, of T cells expressing NK-cell markers.

Sample: CD4+ T cells sorted from blood. These receptors came from a young woman in good health.

The chain couples TRBV3-1 to TRBJ1-1; D is ambiguous. Germline V CDR1 and CDR2: LGHDT, YNNKEL (reference sequence). The V end was cut by 0 bases, the J end by 4 bases, with 12 bases between. CDR3 length equals 15 residues. This CDR3 reads CASSQDNRRGTEAFF. CDR3 nucleotides: TGTGCCAGCAGCCAAGATAATCGACGGGGCACTGAAGCTTTCTTT.

This clonotype was picked up a small number of times. This chain uses TRBV7-8 with TRBJ1-1; no clear D. The CDR3 sequence is 14 residues long. Trimming stripped 1 base from V and 9 bases from J, with 15 bases between. Per germline, CDR1 SGHVS and CDR2 FQNEAQ. The CDR3 nucleotides are TGTGCCAGCAGCTTAGAATCCCGTTACTCCCAAGCTTTCTTT. Its translation: CASSLESRYSQAFF.

The V call is TRBV20-1, the J call TRBJ1-1; TRBD1 is a possible D gene (5 bases). This CDR3 region has 15 residues. Germline V gene lookup returns CDR1 DFQATT and CDR2 SNEGSKA (reference sequence). Trimming left V 6 bases short and J 2 bases short, with 19 bases between. The CDR3 loop is CSAKRGGPSNTEAFF. The CDR3 nucleotides read TGCAGTGCCAAGCGCGGGGGACCCTCCAACACTGAAGCTTTCTTT.

The rearrangement uses TRBV20-1 and TRBJ2-3; D remains unclear. The germline CDR1 and CDR2 sequences are DFQATT and SNEGSKA (reference sequence). V shed 3 bases and J shed 2 bases, with 12 bases lying between them. The CDR3 totals 14 residues. CDR3 in amino acids: CSASLPLYTDTQYF. The CDR3 DNA sequence: TGCAGTGCTAGTCTCCCGCTCTACACAGATACGCAGTATTTT.

This chain joins TRBV24-1 and TRBJ2-2; perhaps TRBD2 as D (6 bases). V lost 5 bases and J 3 bases, leaving 12 bases between the germline ends. Germline CDR1 reads KGHDR; CDR2 reads SFDVKD. The CDR3 covers 15 residues. CDR3 bases: TGTGCCACCAGTGCGGGGGATAGGGACACCGGGGAGCTGTTTTTT. It is translated as CATSAGDRDTGELFF.

The rearrangement links TRBV7-9 to TRBJ2-6; D not resolved. Germline V gene sequence: CDR1 SEHNR, CDR2 FQNEAQ (reference sequence). The V end was cut by 4 bases, the J end by 2 bases, with 9 bases between. This CDR3 contains 15 residues. The CDR3 nucleotides read TGTGCCAGCAGCTCCCGTATCCCTGGGGCCAACGTCCTGACTTTC. Its protein product is CASSSRIPGANVLTF.

This clonotype appeared a few times. The chain couples TRBV7-9 to TRBJ1-1, with D possibly TRBD1 on 6 matching bases. The V gene's germline CDR1 is SEHNR and CDR2 FQNEAQ (reference sequence). CDR3 size: 16 residues. V lost 4 bases and J 6 bases, leaving 21 bases between the germline ends. The CDR3 is CASSSMNWGGESEAFF. CDR3 DNA sequence: TGTGCCAGCAGCTCAATGAATTGGGGGGGCGAATCTGAAGCTTTCTTT.

A note on this clonotype: Relative to the germline gene, one junction end is altered; a read error may explain this. J is TRBJ2-5 and V is TRBV7-7; D tentatively fits TRBD1 or TRBD2 (5 bases each). Per germline, CDR1 SSHAT and CDR2 FNYEAQ (reference sequence). This CDR3 comprises 13 residues. In nucleotides, the CDR3 is TGTGCTAGCAGTAGGGACGGAATCGAGACCCAGTACTTC. This encodes CASSRDGIETQYF.

In this sample, this clonotype turned up a few times. This chain uses TRBV25-1 with TRBJ2-6; a possible D gene is TRBD2 (5 bases). V dropped 5 bases and J dropped 4 bases, with 12 bases sitting between them. Germline CDR1 reads MGHDK; CDR2 reads SYGVNS. This CDR3 region has 15 residues. The CDR3 DNA is TGTGCCAGCAGTCCCCGGGGTTACGGGGCCAACGTCCTGACTTTC. Its translation is CASSPRGYGANVLTF.

This clonotype was seen more than once but under ten times. This rearrangement joins TRBV10-3 to TRBJ2-1; 7 bases match TRBD1. The CDR3 is made up of 13 amino acids. The V and J ends lost 6 bases and 9 bases, in that order; junction bases with no gene match: 8. CDR1 and CDR2 (germline): ENHRY, SYGVKD. CDR3 DNA: TGTGCCATCAGCCAAACAGGGGTCGGTGAGCAGTTCTTC. This translates into CAISQTGVGEQFF.

This clonotype was seen many times. This CDR3 is CSAGGDTDTQYF. The DNA for the CDR3 is TGCAGTGCAGGGGGGGATACAGATACGCAGTATTTT. This sequence joins TRBV20-1 and TRBJ2-3; maybe TRBD2 (7 bases). With 6 bases removed from V and 3 bases from J, the gap between germline ends came to 10 bases. Looked up from germline, CDR1 is DFQATT and CDR2 is SNEGSKA (reference sequence). The CDR3 is 12 amino acids.

The chain is built from TRBV5-5 and TRBJ2-1; the D is unclear. CDR1 is SGHKS, CDR2 YYEKEE, per germline (reference sequence). The CDR3 consists of 12 residues. V lost 3 bases and J lost 8, with 9 bases in between. CDR3 region: CASSSDMHEQFF. CDR3 sequence (DNA): TGTGCCAGCAGCTCGGATATGCATGAGCAGTTCTTC.

This clonotype has only a few counts. This chain links TRBV12-3 or TRBV12-4 with TRBJ2-7, with a tentative D call TRBD2 (6 bases). V dropped 6 bases and J dropped 5 bases, with 17 bases sitting between them. The CDR3 spans 14 residues. In nucleotides, the CDR3 is TGTGCCAGCAGGCGGGACTCCGTCCGACACGAGCAGTACTTC. The encoded protein is CASRRDSVRHEQYF.

This clonotype was seen a few times. Relative to the germline gene, one junction end is altered; a read error may explain this. This sequence joins TRBV20-1 and TRBJ2-3, with D perhaps matching TRBD2 (6 bases). CDR1 DFQATT and CDR2 SNEGSKA come from the germline V gene (reference sequence). This CDR3 comprises 15 residues. The CDR3 spells CSARSTLANTYTQYF. In DNA form, the CDR3 reads TGCAGTGCTAGATCCACCCTAGCGAACACATATACGCAGTATTTT.

Notes on this clonotype: The junction differs from germline at one of its ends, possibly a read error. V and J are TRBV7-7 and TRBJ2-5, with D maybe TRBD2 (5 bases). This CDR3 is 16 amino acids long. Germline CDR1 is SSHAT and CDR2 is FNYEAQ (reference sequence). The CDR3, as DNA: TGTGCTAGCAGCAGAGGGCACAGCAGTGGAGAAGAGACCCAGTACTTC. It yields the protein CASSRGHSSGEETQYF.

This clonotype was detected only a few times. The chain couples TRBV29-1 to TRBJ1-5; D remains unclear. CDR1 is SQVTM and CDR2 is ANQGSEA in the germline V gene. CDR3 length: 13 residues. V was shortened by 7 bases and J by 7 bases, with 17 bases between the two germline ends. Written as DNA, the CDR3 is TGCAGCGCTGCGGGAGCGGTAGGGCAGCCCCAGCATTTT. It specifies CSAAGAVGQPQHF.

The table lists this clonotype with a few counts. The rearrangement joins TRBV20-1 to TRBJ1-6; 9 bases align to TRBD1. This CDR3 is built from 14 residues. V dropped 6 bases and J dropped 4; count of bases not matched to a gene: 4. The germline CDR1 and CDR2 sequences are DFQATT and SNEGSKA (reference sequence). CDR3 protein: CSASGQGYNSPLHF. Written as DNA, the CDR3 is TGCAGTGCGTCGGGACAGGGATATAATTCACCCCTCCACTTT.

V usage is TRBV7-2 and J usage is TRBJ2-1; D is undetermined. Trimming removed 1 base from V and 6 bases from J, with 7 bases in between. The CDR3 runs 13 residues. Germline assignment: CDR1 SGHTA and CDR2 FQGNSA. This chain's CDR3 is CASSLGLPNEQFF. The CDR3 DNA sequence: TGTGCCAGCAGCTTAGGGCTGCCCAATGAGCAGTTCTTC.

This clonotype appeared a single time. The rearrangement uses TRBV7-9 and TRBJ2-7; 8 bases fit TRBD1. This CDR3 is built from 14 residues. J lost 5 bases, V lost 5 bases, and 8 bases had no gene match. Germline CDR1 and CDR2: SEHNR and FQNEAQ (reference sequence). For the CDR3, the DNA is TGTGCCAGCAGCCCAAGGACAGGGCCGGACGAGCAGTACTTC. Its protein product is CASSPRTGPDEQYF.

This clonotype occurred once. The CDR3 protein is CSARGPTVAEAFF. The CDR3 nucleotides are TGCAGTGCTAGAGGGCCGACAGTCGCTGAAGCTTTCTTT. The J gene is TRBJ1-1, the V gene TRBV20-1; D is perhaps TRBD1 (5 bases). V gave up 1 base and J gave up 6 bases, with 12 bases separating them. This CDR3 comprises 13 residues. Per the germline V gene, CDR1 is DFQATT and CDR2 is SNEGSKA (reference sequence).

This clonotype turned up a few times. The J gene is TRBJ1-6, the V gene TRBV15; D gene unclear. Germline V gene lookup returns CDR1 LNHNV and CDR2 YYDKDF (reference sequence). This CDR3 contains 11 residues. V shed 1 base and J shed 15 bases, with 7 bases lying between them. The CDR3 is CATSRGGSLHF. The CDR3 DNA is TGTGCCACCAGCAGAGGCGGAAGCCTCCACTTT.

The V gene is TRBV20-1, the J gene TRBJ2-7, with 7 bases fitting TRBD1. The V segment lost 6 bases and the J segment 2 bases; nucleotides outside the gene matches: 4. The CDR3 spans 12 residues. Germline V CDR1 and CDR2: DFQATT, SNEGSKA (reference sequence). The CDR3 DNA sequence: TGCAGTGCAAAACAGGGGACCTACGAGCAGTACTTC. This gives the protein CSAKQGTYEQYF.

The rearrangement links TRBV18 to TRBJ1-5; no definite D call. Germline V gene lookup returns CDR1 KGHSH and CDR2 LQKENI. Trimming left V 8 bases short and J 2 bases short, with 16 bases between. CDR3 length: 15 residues. CDR3 DNA: TGTGCCAGCACAGCCCTGCCCAAGGGCAATCAGCCCCAGCATTTT. This gives the protein CASTALPKGNQPQHF. The variable domain in full, completed from reference TRBV18 and TRBJ1-5, reads NAGVMQNPRHLVRRRGQEARLRCSPMKGHSHVYWYRQLPEEGLKFMVYLQKENIIDESGMPKERFSAEFPKEGPSILRIQQVVRGDSAAYFCASTALPKGNQPQHFGDGTRLSIL.

The V call is TRBV20-1, the J call TRBJ2-7; D gene uncertain. V lost 2 bases, J lost 0 bases, and 5 bases lay in between. Germline V CDR1 and CDR2: DFQATT, SNEGSKA (reference sequence). The CDR3 is 12 residues long. CDR3 coding DNA: TGCAGTGCTAGAAAGAGCTCCTACGAGCAGTACTTC. Protein: CSARKSSYEQYF.

V usage is TRBV7-9 and J usage is TRBJ2-5; D may match TRBD1 or TRBD2 (6 bases each). The V gene lost 2 bases and the J gene lost 5 bases, with 12 bases spanning the gap. The CDR3 contains 14 residues. Germline V CDR1 and CDR2: SEHNR, FQNEAQ (reference sequence). This CDR3 reads CASSLLGGLETQYF. The CDR3 bases are TGTGCCAGCAGCTTACTCGGGGGCCTCGAGACCCAGTACTTC.

This clonotype turned up a few times. V is TRBV5-1 and J is TRBJ2-3, with D possibly TRBD2 on 6 matching bases. CDR1 and CDR2 (germline): SGHRS, YFSETQ. V was clipped by 0 bases and J by 6 bases, with 11 bases between them. The CDR3 is 14 residues long. CDR3 bases: TGCGCCAGCAGCTTGGGACTAGTTGCCGATACGCAGTATTTT. Protein product: CASSLGLVADTQYF.

The gene calls are TRBV29-1 and TRBJ2-7; 7 bases agree with TRBD1. V lost 4 bases, J lost 4 bases, and 7 bases stayed unmatched. CDR3 size: 13 residues. Germline V gives CDR1 SQVTM, CDR2 ANQGSEA. The chain's CDR3 is CSVGLGRGYEQYF. In nucleotides, the CDR3 is TGCAGCGTTGGGTTGGGCAGGGGGTACGAGCAGTACTTC.

This clonotype was detected ten times or more. The V call is TRBV7-2, the J call TRBJ1-3, with D possibly being TRBD1 (6 bases). Per the germline V gene, CDR1 is SGHTA and CDR2 is FQGNSA. The V end lost 3 bases, the J end lost 2 bases, and 11 bases lay between the germline ends. There are 15 residues in the CDR3. The chain's CDR3 is CASSFTPGAGNTIYF. In DNA form, the CDR3 reads TGTGCCAGCAGCTTTACACCAGGGGCTGGAAACACCATATATTTT.